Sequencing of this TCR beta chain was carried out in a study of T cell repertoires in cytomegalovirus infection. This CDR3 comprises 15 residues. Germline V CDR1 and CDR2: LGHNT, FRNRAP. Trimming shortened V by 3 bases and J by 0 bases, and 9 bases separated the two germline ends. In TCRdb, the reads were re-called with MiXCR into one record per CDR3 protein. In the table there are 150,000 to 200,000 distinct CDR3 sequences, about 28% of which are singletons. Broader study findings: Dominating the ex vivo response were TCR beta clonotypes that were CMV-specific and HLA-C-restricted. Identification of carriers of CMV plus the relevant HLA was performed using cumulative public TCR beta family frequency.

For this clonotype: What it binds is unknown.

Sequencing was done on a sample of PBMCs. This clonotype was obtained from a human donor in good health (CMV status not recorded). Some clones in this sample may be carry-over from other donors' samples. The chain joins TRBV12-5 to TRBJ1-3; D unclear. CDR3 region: CASGFGGSSGNTIYF. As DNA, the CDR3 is TGTGCTAGTGGTTTTGGTGGGAGCTCTGGAAACACCATATATTTT.